This TCR beta chain is from a study of cytotoxic CD8 clonotypes in ibrutinib-treated CLL. Study-wide results and limits: Baseline clonality exceeded age-matched healthy donors and tracked circulating CD8+ T-cell counts.

Regarding this clone: Its specificity is unknown.

Sequencing was performed with immunoSEQ multiplex PCR; in TCRdb, only in-frame clones are kept and a portion is missing. This table holds some 130,000 clones, 84% found once. The sequences come from PBMCs, collected after 24 months of ibrutinib treatment. The clonotype was recovered from a human donor with chronic lymphocytic leukemia.

This CDR3 reads CASSPHRTARYEQYF. The CDR3 region has the DNA TGTGCCAGCAGTCCCCATCGGACAGCCCGCTACGAGCAGTACTTC. The rearrangement links TRBV27 to TRBJ2-7, with D tentatively TRBD1 (6 bases). The CDR3 consists of 15 residues. Trimming left V 5 bases short and J 3 bases short, with 17 bases between. Germline V gene data show CDR1 as MNHEY and CDR2 as SMNVEV (reference sequence).